This T cell receptor beta chain was sequenced in a study of blood T cells in healthy people across ages. Notes on this clonotype: Antigen specificity is unknown.

A second PCR of 7 to 11 cycles used a sample-barcoded 5' primer and a J-beta primer mix. MiXCR, applied by TCRdb to the 5' RACE reads, yields one record per CDR3 protein. The sample has 800,000 to 900,000 distinct CDR3 sequences, about 59% seen once; the top ten hold roughly a quarter. The CDR3 spans 15 residues. Trimming stripped 3 bases from V and 4 bases from J, with 16 bases between. Germline loops: CDR1 SGHAT, CDR2 FQNNGV. Findings and limits, study-wide: Naive T cell percentage and TCR beta diversity correlated strongly. Compared with aged donors, long-lived donors showed fewer expanded clones, suggesting selection.

The J gene is TRBJ2-7, the V gene TRBV11-2; possibly TRBD1 for D (5 bases). This sequence was found in a man between 25 and 39 years old in good health. The specimen was blood. The DNA of the CDR3 is TGTGCCAGCAGCTTGAGTCAGGGTATTATGTACGAGCAGTACTTC. Protein sequence: CASSLSQGIMYEQYF.